Following are 14 T cell receptor beta chains from one sample sequenced in a study of PD-1 blockade in classical Hodgkin lymphoma. Documented time point: cycle 4 day 1 (C4D1), after five to seven weeks of nivolumab. Every patient was affected by relapse after autologous stem cell transplantation, while exposure to brentuximab vedotin was not uniform. Magnetic depletion of non-target cells from thawed PBMCs yielded purified CD8+ T cells. Using immunoSEQ multiplex PCR, the repertoire was profiled, and TCRdb retains in-frame clones only, with some absent. The sample gives around 21,000 clones, 84% of which show up once; 7.3% is in the top ten. The specimen was CD8+ T cells from blood, collected before the fourth cycle of nivolumab. These receptors all come from a human donor with classical Hodgkin lymphoma.

This clone was detected only once. The chain combines TRBV2 with TRBJ1-2, with D unclear. The CDR3 loop spans 15 amino acids. V lost 6 bases and J 2 bases, leaving 16 bases between the germline ends. Germline assignment: CDR1 SNHLY and CDR2 FYNNEI. The CDR3 here is CASRELEGGNYGYTF. CDR3 sequence (DNA): TGTGCCAGCAGGGAACTGGAGGGCGGGAACTATGGCTACACCTTC.

The chain recombines TRBV7-3 with TRBJ2-3; D is possibly TRBD2 (7 bases). V was cut by 4 bases and J by 2 bases, with 19 bases left in between. CDR3 size: 17 residues. Germline V gene lookup returns CDR1 SGHTA and CDR2 FQGTGA. CDR3 nucleotide sequence: TGTGCCAGCAGCTCCCCGTCGGGAGGACAGTTCACAGATACGCAGTATTTT. The encoded protein is CASSSPSGGQFTDTQYF.

The chain is built from TRBV28 and TRBJ1-2, with 8 bases aligning to TRBD1. Trimming removed 3 bases from V and 2 bases from J; junction bases left unmatched: 2. The CDR3 runs to 14 residues. The germline CDR1 and CDR2 sequences are MDHEN and SYDVKM. The CDR3: CASSFSGGNYGYTF. CDR3 nucleotides: TGTGCCAGCAGTTTCTCAGGGGGCAACTATGGCTACACCTTC.

The chain carries TRBV19 and TRBJ2-7; 7 positions agree with TRBD2. Germline CDR1 and CDR2: LNHDA and SQIVND (reference sequence). J was trimmed by 5 bases and V by 3 bases; bases with no gene match: 7. The CDR3 covers 14 residues. CDR3 in DNA: TGTGCCAGTAGTATTGGCTCTCGGGGGGACGAGCAGTACTTC. Translated: CASSIGSRGDEQYF. Drawing the rest from reference TRBV19 and TRBJ2-7, the complete variable domain is DGGITQSPKYLFRKEGQNVTLSCEQNLNHDAMYWYRQDPGQGLRLIYYSQIVNDFQKGDIAEGYSVSREKKESFPLTVTSAQKNPTAFYLCASSIGSRGDEQYFGPGTRLTVT.

This clone came up once. This chain links TRBV7-3 with TRBJ2-1; TRBD2 matches 9 bases. The length of the CDR3 is 16 residues. The V gene's germline CDR1 is SGHTA and CDR2 FQGTGA. V dropped 2 bases and J dropped 6; count of bases not matched to a gene: 8. CDR3: CASSLPAGGLSNEQFF. The CDR3 DNA reads as TGTGCCAGCAGCTTACCCGCGGGGGGGCTCTCCAATGAGCAGTTCTTC.

V usage is TRBV7-9 and J usage is TRBJ2-1, with D possibly being TRBD1 (7 bases). This CDR3 comprises 16 residues. The V and J ends lost 1 base and 8 bases respectively, with 18 bases between them. In germline, CDR1 is SEHNR, CDR2 FQNEAQ (reference sequence). The CDR3 bases are TGTGCCAGCAGCTTAGGGTTGGAGGGGGCTACGGATGAGCAGTTCTTC. This codes for CASSLGLEGATDEQFF.

The J gene is TRBJ1-1, the V gene TRBV9; 7 nucleotides line up with TRBD1. The CDR3 loop spans 15 amino acids. Germline CDR1 is SGDLS and CDR2 is YYNGEE. V gave up 3 bases and J gave up 0 bases; unmatched junction bases: 5. The CDR3 sequence: CASSGETGLNTEAFF. CDR3 DNA sequence: TGTGCCAGCAGCGGAGAGACAGGGCTGAACACTGAAGCTTTCTTT.

V and J are TRBV10-3 and TRBJ1-3, with D possibly being TRBD1 (6 bases). CDR3 size: 16 residues. Germline CDR1 ENHRY, CDR2 SYGVKD. The V end was cut by 4 bases, the J end by 4 bases, with 17 bases between. In DNA, the CDR3 is TGTGCCATCAGTGTCCCCTCGGGGGGCATCGGAAACACCATATATTTT. Residues: CAISVPSGGIGNTIYF.

As for this clone: Sequence at one end of the junction differs from germline and may be a read error. This sequence joins TRBV7-9 and TRBJ2-1, with 9 bases fitting TRBD1. CDR3 length equals 16 residues. In germline, CDR1 is SEHNR, CDR2 FQNEAQ (reference sequence). The CDR3 DNA sequence: TGTGCCAGCAGCCCCCCGGGACAGGGCTCCCACAATGAGCAGTTCTTC. Protein: CASSPPGQGSHNEQFF.

This chain joins TRBV4-3 and TRBJ2-7; 11 bases map to TRBD2. The CDR3 is 15 residues long. Per germline, CDR1 LGHNA and CDR2 YSLEER. V dropped 2 bases and J dropped 3; count of bases not matched to a gene: 3. The CDR3 is CASSQSTSGGYEQYF. The DNA of the CDR3 is TGCGCCAGCAGCCAAAGCACTAGCGGGGGCTACGAGCAGTACTTC.

V gene TRBV19 combines with J gene TRBJ1-2, with TRBD1 matching 7 bases. The CDR3 loop spans 12 amino acids. Looked up from germline, CDR1 is LNHDA and CDR2 is SQIVND (reference sequence). The junction had 4 bases not matched to a gene; V was cut back by 8 bases and J by 4 bases. The CDR3 nucleotides are TGTGCCAGTCGGGACAGTTCCTATGGCTACACCTTC. It translates to CASRDSSYGYTF.

The J gene is TRBJ2-7, the V gene TRBV4-2; D is possibly TRBD2 (6 bases). Between the trimmed V and J ends, which lost 1 base and 2 bases, there was a span of 15 bases. The CDR3 spans 16 residues. Germline V gene sequence: CDR1 LGHNA, CDR2 YNFKEQ. The CDR3 region is CASSQVWRGRTYEQYF. DNA for the CDR3: TGTGCCAGCAGCCAAGTGTGGCGGGGCCGAACCTACGAGCAGTACTTC.

V gene TRBV5-6 combines with J gene TRBJ2-3; D is possibly TRBD1 or TRBD2 (5 bases each). V shed 4 bases and J shed 2 bases, with 17 bases lying between them. The germline CDR1 and CDR2 sequences are SGHDT and YYEEEE. The CDR3 is made up of 16 amino acids. DNA for the CDR3: TGTGCCAGCAGCGTTAGCGTGGGGACCTACACAGATACGCAGTATTTT. Encoded protein: CASSVSVGTYTDTQYF.

The V and J genes are TRBV4-3 and TRBJ2-7; D is possibly TRBD2 (6 bases). V was shortened by 1 base and J by 3 bases, with 13 bases between the two germline ends. Germline V gene lookup returns CDR1 LGHNA and CDR2 YSLEER. The CDR3 totals 15 residues. CDR3 in amino acids: CASSQAPGLYYEQYF. CDR3 nucleotide sequence: TGCGCCAGCAGCCAAGCCCCGGGACTCTACTACGAGCAGTACTTC.